Each of the 31 T cell receptor beta chains below was sequenced from the same sample in a study of shared T cell receptors in the human thymus. Clones were read by immunoSEQ multiplex PCR, and TCRdb kept only the in-frame ones, dropping some. The repertoire includes approximately 580,000 clones, 75% to 85% of them detected once, and about 0.013% sits in the top ten. A further study also used this sample, focusing on human thymus T cells.

Sequenced: thymocytes. Receptors originate from a boy under two years old with a congenital heart defect.

V is TRBV10-3 and J is TRBJ2-1, with 7 bases fitting TRBD2. J lost 7 bases, V lost 3 bases, and 9 bases had no gene match. The length of the CDR3 is 15 residues. The germline CDR1 and CDR2 sequences are ENHRY and SYGVKD. The CDR3 here is CAISENKAGRNEQFF. Here the CDR3 DNA reads TGTGCCATCAGTGAAAACAAAGCGGGAAGGAATGAGCAGTTCTTC.

The V and J genes are TRBV7-2 and TRBJ2-1; TRBD1 might be the D (6 bases). Trimming left V 5 bases short and J 7 bases short, with 18 bases between. The CDR3 runs 15 residues. The germline gives CDR1 SGHTA, CDR2 FQGNSA. Here the CDR3 reads CASSPTDRLWNEQFF. CDR3 nucleotide sequence: TGTGCCAGCAGCCCGACCGACAGGTTATGGAATGAGCAGTTCTTC.

The CDR3 here is CASSPQREADTQYF. CDR3 coding DNA: TGTGCCAGCTCACCCCAGCGGGAGGCAGATACGCAGTATTTT. The chain employs TRBV18 and TRBJ2-3, with 9 bases lining up with TRBD2. V trimming: 3 bases; J trimming: 4 bases; junction bases outside the gene matches: 2. The V gene's germline CDR1 is KGHSH and CDR2 LQKENI. The CDR3 contains 14 residues.

The V call is TRBV7-2, the J call TRBJ1-2, with D possibly matching TRBD1 (6 bases). The V end was cut by 6 bases, the J end by 4 bases, with 9 bases between. The CDR3 covers 12 residues. CDR1 and CDR2 (germline): SGHTA, FQGNSA. Here the CDR3 reads CASRLDSYGYTF. CDR3 DNA sequence: TGTGCCAGCAGACTGGACAGCTATGGCTACACCTTC.

V gene TRBV9 combines with J gene TRBJ2-7, with 8 bases lining up with TRBD1. The CDR3 spans 14 residues. Germline V gene data show CDR1 as SGDLS and CDR2 as YYNGEE. Losses at the gene ends were 4 bases for V and 4 bases for J; bases not matched to a gene: 7. The CDR3 sequence: CASSPYRGEYEQYF. The CDR3 nucleotides are TGTGCCAGCAGCCCATACAGGGGGGAGTACGAGCAGTACTTC.

The table lists this clone with a few counts. The rearrangement links TRBV7-2 to TRBJ2-7; no clear D gene. The V end lost 2 bases, the J end lost 6 bases, and 11 bases lay between the germline ends. This CDR3 contains 13 residues. The germline CDR1 and CDR2 sequences are SGHTA and FQGNSA. CDR3 coding DNA: TGTGCCAGCAGCTTACGAGATAGCAGCGAGCAGTACTTC. This sequence encodes CASSLRDSSEQYF.

The gene calls are TRBV14 and TRBJ1-1; possible D gene TRBD1, 5 bases. CDR1 and CDR2 (germline): SGHDN, FVKESK. V was clipped by 1 base and J by 3 bases, with 9 bases between them. The CDR3 has 14 residues. The CDR3 region has the DNA TGTGCCAGCAGCCAAGGACAGCCGTACACTGAAGCTTTCTTT. Its protein is CASSQGQPYTEAFF.

The V call is TRBV5-4, the J call TRBJ1-5, with D possibly TRBD1 on 6 matching bases. Looked up from germline, CDR1 is SGHNT and CDR2 is YYREEE (reference sequence). V was clipped by 0 bases and J by 3 bases, with 19 bases between them. CDR3 length: 18 residues. The chain's CDR3 is CASSLGDGRPGDNQPQHF. The CDR3 DNA reads as TGTGCCAGCAGCTTGGGAGACGGGCGGCCAGGGGACAATCAGCCCCAGCATTTT. The variable domain in full, completed from reference TRBV5-4 and TRBJ1-5, reads ETGVTQSPTHLIKTRGQQVTLRCSSQSGHNTVSWYQQALGQGPQFIFQYYREEENGRGNFPPRFSGLQFPNYSSELNVNALELDDSALYLCASSLGDGRPGDNQPQHFGDGTRLSIL.

This clone was counted only a few times. This chain joins TRBV29-1 and TRBJ1-4, with a weak D call TRBD1 (6 bases). From germline, CDR1 is SQVTM and CDR2 ANQGSEA. V was cut by 6 bases and J by 3 bases, with 11 bases left in between. CDR3 length equals 13 residues. CDR3 nucleotide sequence: TGCAGCGTCGCCCAGGGGCCTAATGAAAAACTGTTTTTT. This gives the protein CSVAQGPNEKLFF.

The chain joins TRBV10-2 to TRBJ2-1; TRBD2 matches at 7 bases. This CDR3 contains 13 residues. CDR1 is WSHSY, CDR2 SAAADI, per germline. The CDR3 region has the DNA TGCGCTGGGGGGGACGCACACTACAATGAGCAGTTCTTC. Its protein product is CAGGDAHYNEQFF.

The chain has TRBV20-1 and TRBJ2-1; 8 bases are shared with TRBD2. Germline loops: CDR1 DFQATT, CDR2 SNEGSKA (reference sequence). The CDR3 consists of 11 residues. V lost 6 bases to trimming and J lost 9 bases; unmatched junction nucleotides: 4. The CDR3 loop is CSATGGGEQFF. The DNA for the CDR3 is TGCAGTGCCACGGGAGGGGGTGAGCAGTTCTTC.

This clone was observed a handful of times. The rearrangement uses TRBV28 and TRBJ2-1, with a tentative D call TRBD2 (6 bases). V was trimmed by 4 bases and J by 4 bases, leaving 14 bases between them. This CDR3 region has 15 residues. Germline CDR1 reads MDHEN; CDR2 reads SYDVKM. The CDR3 region has the DNA TGTGCCAGCAGTTCCGGGGAGGTGGGATACAATGAGCAGTTCTTC. Translation gives CASSSGEVGYNEQFF. The entire variable domain, with the rest obtained from reference TRBV28 and TRBJ2-1, is as follows: DVKVTQSSRYLVKRTGEKVFLECVQDMDHENMFWYRQDPGLGLRLIYFSYDVKMKEKGDIPEGYSVSREKKERFSLILESASTNQTSMYLCASSSGEVGYNEQFFGPGTRLTVL.

The chain carries TRBV29-1 and TRBJ2-3; a weak D match, TRBD1 (6 bases). The CDR3 runs to 14 residues. The ends were cut back, 7 bases at V and 0 bases at J, with 14 bases in the middle. Germline V lookup: CDR1 SQVTM, CDR2 ANQGSEA. CDR3 bases: TGCAGCGCCTGCCAGGGGATTAGCACAGATACGCAGTATTTT. Protein: CSACQGISTDTQYF.

This clone is a singleton in its sample. This chain uses TRBV10-3 with TRBJ2-7, with 10 nucleotides matching TRBD2. This CDR3 has 15 residues. The germline CDR1 and CDR2 sequences are ENHRY and SYGVKD. The J segment lost 6 bases and the V segment lost 0 bases, leaving 5 bases of the junction unmatched. CDR3 in amino acids: CAISESKREGREQYF. The CDR3 region has the DNA TGTGCCATCAGTGAGTCGAAGCGGGAGGGCCGCGAGCAGTACTTC.

The V call is TRBV12-5, the J call TRBJ2-2; tentative D call: TRBD2 (7 bases). Per the germline V gene, CDR1 is LGHNT and CDR2 is FRNRAP. V lost 7 bases, J lost 5 bases, and 20 bases lay in between. The CDR3 runs 16 residues. CDR3 DNA: TGTGCTAGTGCCCGGGGGGCGGGCGGTCGGACCGGGGAGCTGTTTTTT. This translates into CASARGAGGRTGELFF.

The J gene is TRBJ2-3, the V gene TRBV19, with 7 bases lining up with TRBD2. The length of the CDR3 is 17 residues. V lost 4 bases, J lost 3 bases, and 13 bases stayed unmatched. CDR1 and CDR2 (germline): LNHDA, SQIVND (reference sequence). The CDR3 region is CASSRWEGPWSTDTQYF. CDR3 DNA: TGTGCCAGTAGTAGGTGGGAGGGCCCCTGGTCGACAGATACGCAGTATTTT. The complete variable domain, with remaining parts taken from reference TRBV19 and TRBJ2-3, reads DGGITQSPKYLFRKEGQNVTLSCEQNLNHDAMYWYRQDPGQGLRLIYYSQIVNDFQKGDIAEGYSVSREKKESFPLTVTSAQKNPTAFYLCASSRWEGPWSTDTQYFGPGTRLTVL.

The chain recombines TRBV18 with TRBJ2-7, with 9 bases that match TRBD2. Germline CDR1 is KGHSH and CDR2 is LQKENI. V lost 3 bases and J lost 7; bases outside the gene matches: 10. CDR3 length: 15 residues. CDR3 coding DNA: TGTGCCAGCTCACCTCAAATCGGACTAGCGAGAGAGCAGTACTTC. Residues: CASSPQIGLAREQYF.

The chain has TRBV10-3 and TRBJ2-1, with TRBD2 identical over 8 bases. The CDR3 contains 16 residues. The ends lost 4 bases at V and 8 bases at J; junction bases unmatched: 13. CDR1 is ENHRY, CDR2 SYGVKD, per germline. The CDR3 loop is CAISVEAGEVVDEQFF. The CDR3 region has the DNA TGTGCCATCAGTGTGGAAGCGGGAGAAGTAGTCGATGAGCAGTTCTTC.

The chain employs TRBV30 and TRBJ2-5; 13 bases match TRBD2. Germline trimming cut 5 bases from V and 1 base from J; bases unmatched to any gene: 10. CDR1 is GTSNPN and CDR2 is SVGIG in the germline V gene (reference sequence). The CDR3 has 17 residues. This CDR3 reads CAWGPGLAGLFQETQYF. CDR3 in DNA: TGTGCCTGGGGTCCGGGACTAGCGGGACTGTTCCAAGAGACCCAGTACTTC.

The rearrangement links TRBV14 to TRBJ1-4; TRBD1 matches 8 bases. V shed 1 base, J shed 8 bases, and the junction held 9 bases outside the gene matches. There are 16 residues in the CDR3. Germline CDR1 and CDR2: SGHDN and FVKESK. Here the CDR3 reads CASSQGNRQGREKLFF. The CDR3 nucleotides are TGTGCCAGCAGCCAAGGGAATAGACAGGGGAGGGAAAAACTGTTTTTT.

The chain uses TRBV28 and TRBJ2-1; 7 nucleotides agree with TRBD2. The CDR3 is made up of 13 amino acids. CDR1 and CDR2 from the germline V gene are MDHEN and SYDVKM. J gave up 8 bases and V 5 bases, and 6 bases lay outside the gene matches. The DNA of the CDR3 is TGTGCCAGCAGTGGGAAGGGAGGGCATGAGCAGTTCTTC. Encoded protein: CASSGKGGHEQFF.

This clone has a handful of counts. V and J are TRBV29-1 and TRBJ1-2, with 11 bases fitting TRBD1. CDR1 is SQVTM and CDR2 is ANQGSEA in the germline V gene. The CDR3 spans 14 residues. With V trimmed by 6 bases and J by 4 bases, 7 bases remained unmatched. DNA for the CDR3: TGCAGCGTGGGACAGGGGGGGGAACCCTATGGCTACACCTTC. The encoded protein is CSVGQGGEPYGYTF. Based on the CDR3 plus reference TRBV29-1 and TRBJ1-2, the full variable domain is SAVISQKPSRDICQRGTSLTIQCQVDSQVTMMFWYRQQPGQSLTLIATANQGSEATYESGFVIDKFPISRPNLTFSTLTVSNMSPEDSSIYLCSVGQGGEPYGYTFGSGTRLTVV.

The V and J genes are TRBV9 and TRBJ2-1, with 9 bases identical to TRBD2. Trimming took 4 bases from V and 9 from J; bases not matched to a gene: 8. This CDR3 contains 14 residues. Germline CDR1 is SGDLS and CDR2 is YYNGEE. The CDR3 DNA follows: TGTGCCAGCAGCCAGATCGGGCGGGGGGGTGAGCAGTTCTTC. Translated: CASSQIGRGGEQFF.

The chain carries TRBV4-2 and TRBJ2-3; perhaps TRBD2 as D (5 bases). V was pared by 2 bases and J by 2 bases, with 17 bases between. The germline gives CDR1 LGHNA, CDR2 YNFKEQ. This CDR3 is 17 amino acids long. For the CDR3, the DNA is TGTGCCAGCAGCCAACCCACTCGCGGGTCACTCACAGATACGCAGTATTTT. The encoded protein is CASSQPTRGSLTDTQYF.

The gene calls are TRBV5-8 and TRBJ2-5; 7 positions match TRBD2. CDR1 and CDR2 from the germline V gene are SGHTS and YDEGEE. There are 16 residues in the CDR3. V shed 7 bases, J shed 0 bases, and the junction held 12 bases outside the gene matches. This CDR3 is CASPPGTTLHQETQYF. The CDR3 nucleotides are TGTGCCAGCCCACCCGGGACTACCCTCCACCAAGAGACCCAGTACTTC.

V usage is TRBV30 and J usage is TRBJ1-2, with TRBD1 matching 11 bases. The CDR3 covers 16 residues. Per the germline V gene, CDR1 is GTSNPN and CDR2 is SVGIG (reference sequence). J lost 8 bases, V lost 3 bases, and 14 bases had no gene match. The CDR3 DNA sequence: TGTGCCTGGAGGAGTTATGGGACAGGGGGGGCTCGCGGCTACACCTTC. It is translated as CAWRSYGTGGARGYTF.

The chain joins TRBV5-4 to TRBJ2-3; 8 nucleotides line up with TRBD1. The CDR3 sequence is 15 residues long. Germline lookup yields CDR1 SGHNT and CDR2 YYREEE (reference sequence). V shed 0 bases and J 0 bases; nucleotides not matched to a gene: 0. In nucleotides, the CDR3 is TGTGCCAGCAGCTTGGGACAGGGGAGCACAGATACGCAGTATTTT. The encoded protein is CASSLGQGSTDTQYF. Full variable domain (rest looked up from reference TRBV5-4 and TRBJ2-3): ETGVTQSPTHLIKTRGQQVTLRCSSQSGHNTVSWYQQALGQGPQFIFQYYREEENGRGNFPPRFSGLQFPNYSSELNVNALELDDSALYLCASSLGQGSTDTQYFGPGTRLTVL.

The chain uses TRBV2 and TRBJ2-7, with 11 bases fitting TRBD2. The trim removed 3 bases at V and 3 bases at J, leaving 13 bases unmatched. Germline V CDR1 and CDR2: SNHLY, FYNNEI. The CDR3 runs to 18 residues. The CDR3 reads CASSEHLLAGEVGYEQYF. For the CDR3, the DNA is TGTGCCAGCAGTGAGCACTTACTAGCGGGAGAGGTCGGCTACGAGCAGTACTTC.

The chain has TRBV29-1 and TRBJ2-5; 7 nucleotides line up with TRBD1. With 3 bases clipped from V and 2 bases from J, the junction kept 3 bases outside the gene matches. CDR3 length: 13 amino acids. Germline V CDR1 and CDR2: SQVTM, ANQGSEA. CDR3 in DNA: TGCAGCGTTGATGAGACAGGGCAAGAGACCCAGTACTTC. It specifies CSVDETGQETQYF.

V usage is TRBV2 and J usage is TRBJ2-3; 10 bases agree with TRBD2. Per the germline V gene, CDR1 is SNHLY and CDR2 is FYNNEI. V lost 8 bases to trimming and J lost 7 bases; unmatched junction nucleotides: 9. The CDR3 contains 14 residues. The CDR3 is CASRVQRGGNTQYF. Written as DNA, the CDR3 is TGTGCCAGCCGTGTCCAGCGGGGGGGCAATACGCAGTATTTT.

This clone was seen only a few times. This CDR3 is CATRSESADEQYF. The CDR3, as DNA: TGTGCCACTCGGAGTGAGTCTGCGGACGAGCAGTACTTC. This chain links TRBV21-1 with TRBJ2-7; TRBD2, the table's D call, lacks a check against the DNA. TRBV21-1 is termed a pseudogene. This CDR3 spans 13 amino acids.